This TCR beta chain is from a study of graft-versus-host responses after intestinal transplantation. The protocol was immunoSEQ multiplex PCR, while the TCRdb copy is restricted to in-frame clones and leaves out a portion. The data show approximately 90,000 clones, 88% seen once. Trimming removed 2 bases from V and 0 bases from J, with 9 bases in between. This CDR3 is built from 15 residues. The germline V gene encodes CDR1 LGHNA and CDR2 YSLEER. In regard to this clone: The target antigen is unknown.

Study findings and constraints: Allograft graft-versus-host to host-versus-graft clonal ratios ran high in patients with graft-donor T cell macrochimerism.

This clonotype originated in a human donor who was the organ donor for an intestinal transplant. Sequences were derived from unstimulated CD4+ T cells sorted from spleen or lymph node cells, sampled before transplant. V gene TRBV4-3 combines with J gene TRBJ2-3, with a weak D call TRBD2 (6 bases). The CDR3 DNA is TGCGCCAGCAGCCAATCCAGCGGGAGCACAGATACGCAGTATTTT. As protein: CASSQSSGSTDTQYF.